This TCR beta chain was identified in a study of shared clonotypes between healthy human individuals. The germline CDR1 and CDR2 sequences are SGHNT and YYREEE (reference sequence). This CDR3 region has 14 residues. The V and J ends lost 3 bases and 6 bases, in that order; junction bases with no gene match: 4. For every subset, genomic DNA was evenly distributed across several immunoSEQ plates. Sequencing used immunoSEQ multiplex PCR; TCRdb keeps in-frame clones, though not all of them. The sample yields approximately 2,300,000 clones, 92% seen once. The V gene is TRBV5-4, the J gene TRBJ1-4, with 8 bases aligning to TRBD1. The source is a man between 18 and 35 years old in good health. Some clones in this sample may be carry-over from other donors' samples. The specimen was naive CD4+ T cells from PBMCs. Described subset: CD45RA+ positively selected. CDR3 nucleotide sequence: TGTGCCAGCAGCTCGACAGGGGCGGATGAAAAACTGTTTTTT. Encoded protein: CASSSTGADEKLFF.